The 28 T cell receptor beta chains presented below share a single source sample, sequenced in a study of blood T cell repertoires in COVID-19. TCRdb's copy holds only in-frame clones and misses some; the assay was immunoSEQ multiplex PCR. The sample includes 75,000 to 80,000 clones, roughly 90% seen only once; the top ten take around a tenth. Sequenced sample: peripheral blood. The receptors originated from a human donor in a cohort sampled during active COVID-19.

This rearrangement joins TRBV7-9 to TRBJ1-1; TRBD1 might be the D (5 bases). Germline lookup yields CDR1 SEHNR and CDR2 FQNEAQ (reference sequence). This CDR3 comprises 17 residues. Trimming removed 3 bases at V and 0 bases at J, with 17 bases between. CDR3 DNA: TGTGCCAGCAGCTTTATGGGGGGACCCTACATGAACACTGAAGCTTTCTTT. Translated, it gives CASSFMGGPYMNTEAFF.

J is TRBJ2-5 and V is TRBV2; 10 positions agree with TRBD1. After removal of 6 bases from V and 3 bases from J, the junction contained 10 bases not matched to a gene. Looked up from germline, CDR1 is SNHLY and CDR2 is FYNNEI. This CDR3 has 16 amino acids. CDR3 coding DNA: TGTGCCAGCAGGGACGACAGGGGGCGCAGGAAAGAGACCCAGTACTTC. It encodes CASRDDRGRRKETQYF. Complete variable domain (other parts from reference TRBV2 and TRBJ2-5): EPEVTQTPSHQVTQMGQEVILRCVPISNHLYFYWYRQILGQKVEFLVSFYNNEISEKSEIFDDQFSVERPDGSNFTLKIRSTKLEDSAMYFCASRDDRGRRKETQYFGPGTRLLVL.

The chain employs TRBV6-1 and TRBJ2-1; TRBD2 agrees at 9 bases. The CDR3 has 15 residues. Germline lookup yields CDR1 MNHNS and CDR2 SASEGT. The ends lost 1 base at V and 8 bases at J; junction bases unmatched: 6. Written as DNA, the CDR3 is TGTGCCAGCAGTGAAGGCGGGGGGGGCTTTGATGAGCAGTTCTTC. Protein sequence: CASSEGGGGFDEQFF.

The CDR3 coding sequence is TGTGCCAGCAGTGCAGCGGGAGCCCCGACAGATACGCAGTATTTT. It translates to CASSAAGAPTDTQYF. The V and J genes are TRBV6-1 and TRBJ2-3, with 8 bases fitting TRBD2. Germline CDR1 and CDR2: MNHNS and SASEGT. The trim removed 4 bases at V and 3 bases at J, leaving 6 bases unmatched. The CDR3 length is 15 residues.

V gene TRBV21-1 combines with J gene TRBJ2-3; TRBD1, the D gene given by the table, was not confirmed from the DNA. TRBV21-1 is labeled a pseudogene. CDR3 length equals 13 residues. CDR3 region: CATMDSRTDTQYF. CDR3 sequence (DNA): TGTGCCACTATGGACAGCCGCACAGATACGCAGTATTTT.

The V gene is TRBV5-1, the J gene TRBJ2-3, with TRBD2 matching over 11 bases. The CDR3 extends over 14 amino acids. CDR1 is SGHRS and CDR2 is YFSETQ in the germline V gene. V was pared by 3 bases and J by 5 bases, with 2 bases of the junction left unmatched. The CDR3 loop reads CASSSTSGGDTQYF. The CDR3 bases are TGCGCCAGCAGCTCCACTAGCGGGGGAGATACGCAGTATTTT.

The chain joins TRBV13 to TRBJ2-5, with a tentative D call TRBD2 (6 bases). The germline CDR1 and CDR2 sequences are PRHDT and FYEKMQ (reference sequence). This CDR3 spans 17 amino acids. Trimming pared 6 bases from V and 0 bases from J, leaving 20 bases between. The CDR3 nucleotides read TGTGCCAGCAGTTTTAGTATAGCGGCCAAGTACCAAGAGACCCAGTACTTC. Translation: CASSFSIAAKYQETQYF.

This chain links TRBV19 with TRBJ1-4, with D perhaps TRBD1 (6 bases). The CDR3 length is 15 residues. V lost 5 bases and J 10 bases, leaving 20 bases between the germline ends. Germline V gene data show CDR1 as LNHDA and CDR2 as SQIVND (reference sequence). Here the CDR3 DNA reads TGTGCCAGTAGTGCCTCACAGGGAGGGCAGGGAAAACTGTTTTTT. It encodes CASSASQGGQGKLFF. Full variable domain (remainder filled in from reference TRBV19 and TRBJ1-4): DGGITQSPKYLFRKEGQNVTLSCEQNLNHDAMYWYRQDPGQGLRLIYYSQIVNDFQKGDIAEGYSVSREKKESFPLTVTSAQKNPTAFYLCASSASQGGQGKLFFGSGTQLSVL.

In this sample, this clone turned up a few times. The rearrangement joins TRBV2 to TRBJ1-6; 7 nucleotides match TRBD1. The ends lost 7 bases at V and 8 bases at J; junction bases unmatched: 5. The CDR3 loop spans 13 amino acids. Germline CDR1 reads SNHLY; CDR2 reads FYNNEI. The CDR3 loop is CASIDRVDSPLHF. The CDR3 DNA sequence: TGTGCCAGCATAGACAGGGTAGATTCACCCCTCCACTTT.

The rearrangement joins TRBV2 to TRBJ2-5; 8 bases align to TRBD1. V lost 7 bases and J lost 4; bases outside the gene matches: 5. CDR1 is SNHLY, CDR2 FYNNEI, per germline. This CDR3 spans 13 amino acids. Here the CDR3 DNA reads TGTGCCAGCAATACAGGGGGTGGAGAGACCCAGTACTTC. Translated, it gives CASNTGGGETQYF.

The chain carries TRBV5-3 and TRBJ1-2, with TRBD1 matching 11 bases. TRBV5-3 is noted as an ORF with a role that remains uncertain. The length of the CDR3 is 15 residues. The J segment lost 6 bases and the V segment lost 0 bases, leaving 4 bases of the junction unmatched. The CDR3 sequence: CARSLAGTGGNGYTF. The CDR3 coding sequence is TGTGCCAGAAGCTTGGCCGGGACAGGGGGTAATGGCTACACCTTC.

As concerns this clone: This CDR3 is also generated by other DNA sequences in the sample. This chain connects TRBV5-1 to TRBJ2-5; D possibly corresponds to TRBD1 (5 bases). The CDR3 runs 13 residues. Trimming took 1 base from V and 3 from J, leaving 7 bases between them. Germline V gives CDR1 SGHRS, CDR2 YFSETQ. CDR3 in amino acids: CASSLTGEETQYF. The CDR3 region has the DNA TGCGCCAGCAGCTTGACAGGCGAAGAGACCCAGTACTTC.

The chain has TRBV7-9 and TRBJ2-3, with D hard to call. Germline CDR1 reads SEHNR; CDR2 reads FQNEAQ (reference sequence). The CDR3 has 11 amino acids. V lost 7 bases to trimming and J lost 5 bases, with 7 bases between them. CDR3: CASTPRDTQYF. The CDR3 DNA reads as TGTGCCAGCACCCCCAGAGATACGCAGTATTTT.

CDR3 in DNA: TGCGCCAGCAGCCAAGGGGACAGTCCCTACGAGCAGTACTTC. Amino acids: CASSQGDSPYEQYF. The chain combines TRBV4-1 with TRBJ2-7; 7 nucleotides match TRBD1. From germline, CDR1 is MGHRA and CDR2 YSYEKL. J lost 2 bases, V lost 1 base, and 2 bases had no gene match. The CDR3 consists of 14 residues.

This clone was recorded a few times. The chain is built from TRBV28 and TRBJ2-7; tentative D call: TRBD2 (5 bases). CDR1 and CDR2 from the germline V gene are MDHEN and SYDVKM. Trimming stripped 7 bases from V and 6 bases from J, with 16 bases between. The CDR3 sequence is 13 residues long. CDR3 in DNA: TGTGCCAGCAACCGTAAGGCGAGGGTCGAGCAGTACTTC. Its translation is CASNRKARVEQYF. The whole variable domain, filled in from reference TRBV28 and TRBJ2-7, reads DVKVTQSSRYLVKRTGEKVFLECVQDMDHENMFWYRQDPGLGLRLIYFSYDVKMKEKGDIPEGYSVSREKKERFSLILESASTNQTSMYLCASNRKARVEQYFGPGTRLTVT.

This CDR3 is CASSPDRGREPLHF. DNA of the CDR3: TGTGCCAGCAGTCCGGACAGGGGGCGGGAACCCCTCCACTTT. This sequence joins TRBV2 and TRBJ1-6, with TRBD1 matching over 11 bases. Looked up from germline, CDR1 is SNHLY and CDR2 is FYNNEI. The CDR3 contains 14 residues. J gave up 12 bases and V 5 bases, and 6 bases lay outside the gene matches.

V gene TRBV2 combines with J gene TRBJ2-5; 7 nucleotides align to TRBD2. The V gene end was trimmed by 4 bases and the J gene end by 5 bases; junction bases not matched to a gene: 13. This CDR3 region has 16 residues. Germline CDR1 SNHLY, CDR2 FYNNEI. The CDR3 here is CASSGNSWREWETQYF. DNA of the CDR3: TGTGCCAGCAGTGGAAATAGTTGGCGGGAGTGGGAGACCCAGTACTTC.

V usage is TRBV2 and J usage is TRBJ2-7; D possibly corresponds to TRBD2 (6 bases). Germline loops: CDR1 SNHLY, CDR2 FYNNEI. The CDR3 covers 14 residues. V lost 8 bases and J lost 2, with 16 bases in between. The CDR3 DNA reads as TGTGCCAGCGAATTACGGGAGAGCACCTACGAGCAGTACTTC. This encodes CASELRESTYEQYF.

In this sample, this clone turned up once. The V and J genes are TRBV10-1 and TRBJ2-1, with 11 bases fitting TRBD2. J lost 8 bases, V lost 2 bases, and 2 bases had no gene match. Germline V gene sequence: CDR1 WNHNN, CDR2 SYGVQD (reference sequence). The CDR3 sequence is 14 residues long. CDR3 DNA: TGCGCCAGCAGTGAGACTAGCGGGGGATATGAGCAGTTCTTC. It translates to CASSETSGGYEQFF.

This clone has more than one count but fewer than ten. The genes are TRBV6-2 or TRBV6-3 and TRBJ1-2, with D maybe TRBD1 (6 bases). Germline lookup yields CDR1 MNHEY and CDR2 SVGEGT. The CDR3 has 14 amino acids. V lost 6 bases to trimming and J lost 7 bases, with 18 bases between them. The CDR3 DNA follows: TGTGCCAGCAGCCGGGACCCGGGACAAAGTGGCTACACCTTC. This codes for CASSRDPGQSGYTF.

The V call is TRBV11-1, the J call TRBJ1-2, with TRBD1 matching 7 bases. CDR3 length equals 15 residues. CDR1 is SGHAT and CDR2 is FQDESV in the germline V gene (reference sequence). After removal of 4 bases from V and 4 bases from J, the junction contained 9 bases not matched to a gene. This CDR3 is CASSSAVPGGYGYTF. The DNA of the CDR3 is TGTGCCAGCAGCTCCGCGGTCCCAGGGGGCTATGGCTACACCTTC.

This rearrangement joins TRBV15 to TRBJ2-7, with D possibly being TRBD1 (5 bases). The CDR3 length is 13 residues. Germline lookup yields CDR1 LNHNV and CDR2 YYDKDF (reference sequence). The ends were cut back, 3 bases at V and 6 bases at J, with 12 bases in the middle. For the CDR3, the DNA is TGTGCCACCAGCAGTGCCAAGGGGCTCGAGCAGTACTTC. Translating gives CATSSAKGLEQYF.

The V gene is TRBV21-1, the J gene TRBJ2-3; the table assigns TRBD1, which was not confirmed against the DNA. TRBV21-1 is an annotated pseudogene. The CDR3 is 15 residues long. The CDR3 is CASSPHRASTDTQYF. The CDR3 DNA sequence: TGTGCCAGCAGCCCACACAGGGCTAGCACAGATACGCAGTATTTT.

CDR3 protein: CASGRRQNTGELFF. DNA of the CDR3: TGTGCTAGTGGTCGCAGGCAGAACACCGGGGAGCTGTTTTTT. This chain joins TRBV12-5 and TRBJ2-2; D gene unclear. The V end lost 5 bases, the J end lost 1 base, and 8 bases lay between the germline ends. The germline gives CDR1 LGHNT, CDR2 FRNRAP. This CDR3 is built from 14 residues.

The rearrangement joins TRBV2 to TRBJ1-1, with D tentatively TRBD1 (5 bases). Germline V gene sequence: CDR1 SNHLY, CDR2 FYNNEI. CDR3 length: 14 residues. Trimming removed 3 bases at V and 0 bases at J, with 8 bases between. Here the CDR3 reads CASSEQGMNTEAFF. The CDR3 nucleotides read TGTGCCAGCAGTGAGCAGGGCATGAACACTGAAGCTTTCTTT.

This chain links TRBV3-1 (or the pseudogene TRBV3-2) with TRBJ1-1; no reliable D call. This CDR3 region has 13 residues. Germline CDR1 reads LGHDT; CDR2 reads YNNKEL (reference sequence). The V end was cut by 1 base, the J end by 6 bases, with 9 bases between. As DNA, the CDR3 is TGTGCCAGCAGCCAAGTAACTTTTTCTGAAGCTTTCTTT. It translates to CASSQVTFSEAFF.

The rearrangement joins TRBV15 to TRBJ1-4; tentatively, D is TRBD1 (6 bases). Germline V CDR1 and CDR2: LNHNV, YYDKDF (reference sequence). The V and J ends lost 4 bases and 0 bases respectively, with 9 bases between them. The CDR3 is made up of 15 amino acids. Here the CDR3 reads CATSTNRATNEKLFF. The CDR3, as DNA: TGTGCCACCAGCACCAACAGGGCAACTAATGAAAAACTGTTTTTT.

The CDR3 here is CASSEVEGAFGKLFF. The DNA of the CDR3 is TGTGCCAGCAGTGAAGTTGAGGGGGCGTTTGGAAAACTGTTTTTT. The chain recombines TRBV6-1 with TRBJ1-4, with 7 nucleotides matching TRBD1. The germline V gene has CDR1 MNHNS and CDR2 SASEGT. The CDR3 runs 15 residues. Trimming at V came to 1 base and at J to 10 bases, leaving 9 bases not matched to a gene.